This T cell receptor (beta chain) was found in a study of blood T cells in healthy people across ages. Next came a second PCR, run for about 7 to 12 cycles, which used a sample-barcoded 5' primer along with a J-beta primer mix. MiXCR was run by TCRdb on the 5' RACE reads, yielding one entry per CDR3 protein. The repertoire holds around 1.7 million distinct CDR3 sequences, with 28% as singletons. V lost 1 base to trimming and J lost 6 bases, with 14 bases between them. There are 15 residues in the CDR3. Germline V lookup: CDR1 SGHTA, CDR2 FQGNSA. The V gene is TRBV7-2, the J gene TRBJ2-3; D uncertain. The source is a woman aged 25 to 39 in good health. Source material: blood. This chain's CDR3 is CASSLEVGRRDTQYF. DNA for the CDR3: TGTGCCAGCAGCTTAGAGGTCGGACGCAGGGATACGCAGTATTTT.